Shown below are 5 T cell receptor beta chains from a single sample sequenced in a study of blood T cell repertoires in COVID-19. TCRdb keeps only in-frame clones here, not all; method: immunoSEQ multiplex PCR. The repertoire has hundreds of thousands of clones, 75% to 90% of them found once; the top ten carry about 2.2%. The sequenced sample was peripheral blood. These receptors originate from a woman aged 25 to 39 who had recovered from COVID-19.

The gene calls are TRBV5-5 and TRBJ1-1; 10 bases are a match to TRBD1. The CDR3 sequence is 15 residues long. In germline, CDR1 is SGHKS, CDR2 YYEKEE (reference sequence). With 4 bases clipped from V and 5 bases from J, the junction kept 8 bases outside the gene matches. This chain's CDR3 is CASSTTGGARTEAFF. CDR3 coding DNA: TGTGCCAGCAGCACGACAGGGGGCGCGAGGACTGAAGCTTTCTTT. Looking up the rest from reference TRBV5-5 and TRBJ1-1 gives the full variable domain: DAGVTQSPTHLIKTRGQQVTLRCSPISGHKSVSWYQQVLGQGPQFIFQYYEKEERGRGNFPDRFSARQFPNYSSELNVNALLLGDSALYLCASSTTGGARTEAFFGQGTRLTVV.

V is TRBV5-6 and J is TRBJ1-2; D gene ambiguous. CDR3 length equals 12 residues. Germline CDR1 and CDR2: SGHDT and YYEEEE. V lost 5 bases and J lost 2, with 7 bases in between. CDR3 region: CASSPANYGYTF. DNA for the CDR3: TGTGCCAGCAGTCCTGCGAACTATGGCTACACCTTC.

The V gene is TRBV4-2, the J gene TRBJ2-2; D ambiguous. The CDR3 spans 15 residues. The V end lost 0 bases, the J end lost 1 base, and 6 bases lay between the germline ends. The germline V gene has CDR1 LGHNA and CDR2 YNFKEQ. The CDR3 here is CASSQDGRNTGELFF. DNA of the CDR3: TGTGCCAGCAGCCAAGATGGCAGGAACACCGGGGAGCTGTTTTTT.

The chain has TRBV2 and TRBJ2-7, with 9 bases matching TRBD2. Germline CDR1 SNHLY, CDR2 FYNNEI. Germline trimming cut 4 bases from V and 3 bases from J; bases unmatched to any gene: 7. This CDR3 spans 15 amino acids. The CDR3 DNA reads as TGTGCCAGCAGTGCACCGGGACTAGCCGTCTACGAGCAGTACTTC. Encoded protein: CASSAPGLAVYEQYF. The full variable domain, its missing parts supplied by reference TRBV2 and TRBJ2-7, is EPEVTQTPSHQVTQMGQEVILRCVPISNHLYFYWYRQILGQKVEFLVSFYNNEISEKSEIFDDQFSVERPDGSNFTLKIRSTKLEDSAMYFCASSAPGLAVYEQYFGPGTRLTVT.

The chain joins TRBV5-1 to TRBJ2-3; no clear D. V was shortened by 0 bases and J by 4 bases, with 6 bases between the two germline ends. The CDR3 consists of 13 residues. Germline CDR1 is SGHRS and CDR2 is YFSETQ. This chain's CDR3 is CASSLVGPDTQYF. The DNA for the CDR3 is TGCGCCAGCAGCTTGGTGGGCCCAGATACGCAGTATTTT.